This record looks at one T cell receptor (beta chain) sequence and its context. This sample is drawn from a study of technical replicates of blood from a handful of donors. With 1 base removed from V and 6 bases from J, the gap between germline ends came to 13 bases. This CDR3 spans 15 amino acids. CDR1 is SGHVS and CDR2 is FNYEAQ in the germline V gene. Profiled with immunoSEQ multiplex PCR; TCRdb holds only in-frame clones, not every one. The repertoire holds under 85,000 clones, with approximately 97% as singletons. The specimen sequenced was T cells isolated from PBMCs. The receptor was isolated from a human donor in good health. This chain uses TRBV7-6 with TRBJ1-5; TRBD1 is a possible D gene (5 bases). In DNA form, the CDR3 reads TGTGCCAGCAGCTTAGGCCCAGGGAGGGGTCAGCCCCAGCATTTT. Protein sequence: CASSLGPGRGQPQHF.